This entry lists 3 T cell receptor beta chains sequenced from one sample in a study of shared clonotypes between healthy human individuals. The method was immunoSEQ multiplex PCR; TCRdb's version includes in-frame clones alone and lacks a portion of them. The profile covers more than 1.2 million clones, with roughly 98.5% appearing a single time and around 0.38% taken by the ten largest. Source material: naive CD4+ T cells sorted from blood. Specified subset: CD45RA+ positively selected. Receptors were obtained from a man younger than 40 in good health.

V and J are TRBV5-6 and TRBJ2-2; D is possibly TRBD1 (6 bases). Per the germline V gene, CDR1 is SGHDT and CDR2 is YYEEEE. The CDR3 runs 16 residues. The V and J ends lost 2 bases and 5 bases respectively, with 16 bases between them. CDR3 loop: CASSFSPGASTGELFF. In DNA, the CDR3 is TGTGCCAGCAGCTTTAGCCCAGGGGCAAGTACCGGGGAGCTGTTTTTT. Full variable domain (missing parts from reference TRBV5-6 and TRBJ2-2): DAGVTQSPTHLIKTRGQQVTLRCSPKSGHDTVSWYQQALGQGPQFIFQYYEEEERQRGNFPDRFSGHQFPNYSSELNVNALLLGDSALYLCASSFSPGASTGELFFGEGSRLTVL.

This chain joins TRBV7-3 and TRBJ2-1; D is possibly TRBD2 (6 bases). V was trimmed by 0 bases and J by 4 bases, leaving 7 bases between them. Germline V gives CDR1 SGHTA, CDR2 FQGTGA. CDR3 length equals 14 residues. Here the CDR3 DNA reads TGTGCCAGCAGCTTAACAGGGACTTACAATGAGCAGTTCTTC. As protein: CASSLTGTYNEQFF.

As for this clone: The sample carries other DNA sequences with the same CDR3. This chain joins TRBV7-2 and TRBJ2-7; 12 bases are a match to TRBD2. V was clipped by 1 base and J by 4 bases; unmatched bases: 2. The CDR3 covers 15 residues. CDR1 and CDR2 (germline): SGHTA, FQGNSA. CDR3 bases: TGTGCCAGCAGCTTAGAACTAGCGGGGGGATACGAGCAGTACTTC. This codes for CASSLELAGGYEQYF.